The entry below gives a single T cell receptor (beta chain) sequence along with its context. Its antigen is unknown. A much larger clone sits a single nucleotide away, making a read error possible. The sample is drawn from a study of glioma-infiltrating T cells. On the study more broadly: Blood libraries targeted about 4- to 11-fold coverage of about one million T cells. Notes on the study in general: Above-expected tissue-blood divergence occurred in all gliomas, most in low-grade ones.

The CDR3 length is 12 residues. V was shortened by 6 bases and J by 4 bases, with 11 bases between the two germline ends. Looked up from germline, CDR1 is DFQATT and CDR2 is SNEGSKA (reference sequence). TCR alpha and beta CDR3 regions were amplified from RNA using iRepertoire nested multiplex PCR. TCRdb passed the multiplex PCR reads through MiXCR, listing each CDR3 protein once. The sample carries around 350,000 distinct CDR3 sequences, approximately 42% recorded once. The source of this sequence is a human donor with low-grade glioma or glioblastoma, undergoing nonglioma brain surgery, or in good health (not recorded which). This rearrangement joins TRBV20-1 to TRBJ2-3; D gene uncertain. The sample comprised glioma tissue, nonneoplastic brain tissue, or PBMCs (not recorded which). The CDR3 loop reads CSAHVRADTQYF. CDR3 nucleotides: TGCAGTGCCCACGTAAGGGCAGATACGCAGTATTTT.